Below are 6 T cell receptor beta chains sequenced from a single sample in a study of cytomegalovirus exposure and HLA in healthy donors. The study ran its PCR with 60 Vbeta and 13 Jbeta primers. Clones were read by immunoSEQ multiplex PCR, and TCRdb kept only the in-frame ones, dropping some. Here the sample table reports 100,000 to 150,000 clones. Sequencing was performed on PBMCs. The receptors were gathered from a young man in good health and CMV-seronegative.

The rearrangement links TRBV28 to TRBJ1-3; no firm D call. This CDR3 has 13 residues. Germline V gene sequence: CDR1 MDHEN, CDR2 SYDVKM. V was cut by 3 bases and J by 9 bases, with 12 bases left in between. CDR3 region: CASSLAAALTIYF. CDR3 DNA sequence: TGTGCCAGCAGTTTGGCTGCGGCTCTCACCATATATTTT.

The J gene is TRBJ2-7, the V gene TRBV28; 9 bases agree with TRBD1. After removal of 6 bases from V and 7 bases from J, the junction contained 16 bases not matched to a gene. This CDR3 region has 16 residues. Germline CDR1 and CDR2: MDHEN and SYDVKM. This chain's CDR3 is CASSPTGTGTLREQYF. The CDR3 DNA reads TGTGCCAGCAGCCCAACCGGGACAGGGACTTTGCGGGAGCAGTACTTC.

Remarks on this clone: Distinct nucleotide sequences in the sample also encode this CDR3. V gene TRBV5-1 combines with J gene TRBJ2-3; D not resolved. The CDR3 has 11 amino acids. The V gene lost 7 bases and the J gene lost 6 bases, with 9 bases spanning the gap. Per germline, CDR1 SGHRS and CDR2 YFSETQ. CDR3 DNA sequence: TGCGCCAGCTCCGAGTCTGATACGCAGTATTTT. It yields the protein CASSESDTQYF.

The chain uses TRBV7-9 and TRBJ1-6; the D gene is possibly TRBD1 (6 bases). The V and J ends lost 4 bases and 9 bases respectively, with 19 bases between them. The CDR3 spans 16 residues. Looked up from germline, CDR1 is SEHNR and CDR2 is FQNEAQ (reference sequence). The CDR3 DNA follows: TGTGCCAGCAGCTCTACGACATCTACAGGGTCTTCACCCCTCCACTTT. It codes for CASSSTTSTGSSPLHF.

V usage is TRBV5-4 and J usage is TRBJ1-2; D unclear. Trimming stripped 1 base from V and 8 bases from J, with 15 bases between. The CDR3 spans 14 residues. Germline assignment: CDR1 SGHNT and CDR2 YYREEE (reference sequence). The CDR3 here is CASSLNQIYGGYTF. The CDR3 region has the DNA TGTGCCAGCAGCTTGAACCAAATTTACGGGGGCTACACCTTC. Drawing the rest from reference TRBV5-4 and TRBJ1-2, the complete variable domain is ETGVTQSPTHLIKTRGQQVTLRCSSQSGHNTVSWYQQALGQGPQFIFQYYREEENGRGNFPPRFSGLQFPNYSSELNVNALELDDSALYLCASSLNQIYGGYTFGSGTRLTVV.

The chain employs TRBV25-1 and TRBJ1-2, with 7 bases identical to TRBD1. After removal of 6 bases from V and 5 bases from J, the junction contained 12 bases not matched to a gene. Germline lookup yields CDR1 MGHDK and CDR2 SYGVNS. CDR3 size: 15 residues. The CDR3 protein is CASSETGTEVYGYTF. The CDR3 nucleotides read TGTGCCAGCAGCGAAACCGGGACAGAAGTGTATGGCTACACCTTC.